The rows below give T cell receptor beta chains drawn from one sample of a study of CD8+CD57+ T cells in acquired aplastic anemia. TCRdb fed the reads into MiXCR, producing one record per CDR3 protein. The table lists fewer than 200,000 distinct CDR3 sequences, approximately 40% of them singletons. Sequencing was done on a sample of sorted CD4+, CD8+, or CD8+CD57+ T cells (not recorded which) from PBMCs. These receptors came from a human donor in good health. CDR3s include the opening cysteine and the closing phenylalanine or tryptophan. Fields, in order: J gene, D gene, V gene, clone size, CDR3 DNA, CDR3 protein. The D gene is left open where the match is weak. Where a row states a size, it is once, few, many or the class of an expanded clone; other rows omit it.

>TRBJ2-1|.|TRBV20-1|many
TGCAGTGCTAGAGGACTAGAGCTGTACAATGAGCAGTTCTTC
CSARGLELYNEQFF
>TRBJ2-7|TRBD2|TRBV11-2|.
TGTGCCAGCAGCTTAGAACTAGCGGGAGAATACGAGCAGTACTTC
CASSLELAGEYEQYF
>TRBJ2-3|TRBD1|TRBV5-1|many
TGCGCCAGCAGCTTGGGACAGGGAATGGAAGCAGATACGCAGTATTTT
CASSLGQGMEADTQYF
>TRBJ1-1|TRBD1|TRBV4-1|many
TGCGCCAGCAGCCAACCGGGACAGGAACGAGGGGCTTTCTTT
CASSQPGQERGAFF
>TRBJ2-7|TRBD2|TRBV12-3/TRBV12-4|.
TGTGCCAGCAGTTTGGCTAGCGGGGCGGAGCAGTACTTC
CASSLASGAEQYF
>TRBJ1-2|.|TRBV5-6|many
TGTGCCAGCAGCCGCTCGGGACCCTATGGCTACACCTTC
CASSRSGPYGYTF
>TRBJ1-5|TRBD1|TRBV20-1|.
TGCAGTGCTAGCGGGGGACAGCCGAATCAGCCCCAGCATTTT
CSASGGQPNQPQHF
>TRBJ2-5|.|TRBV10-3|.
TGTGCCATCAGTGATCCGGACCTAGTAGTCTCGAAGGAGACCCAGTACTTC
CAISDPDLVVSKETQYF
>TRBJ1-1|.|TRBV25-1|.
TGTGCCAGCAGGGACTATGGCACTGAAGCTTTCTTT
CASRDYGTEAFF
>TRBJ1-6|.|TRBV19|.
TGTGCCAGTAGTATAGAGGTCCGGGCCAATTCACCCCTCCACTTT
CASSIEVRANSPLHF
>TRBJ2-7|.|TRBV4-1|.
TGCGCCAGCAGCCTCTCTGGGGAGCGCTCCTACGAGCAGTACTTC
CASSLSGERSYEQYF
>TRBJ2-2|TRBD1|TRBV19|.
TGTGCCAGTAGTCTCCAGGGGGCCCCCGGGGAGCTGTTTTTT
CASSLQGAPGELFF
>TRBJ2-3|.|TRBV9|few
TGTGCCAGCAGCGTAGTAACTAACACAGATACGCAGTATTTT
CASSVVTNTDTQYF
>TRBJ1-2|TRBD1|TRBV10-3|.
TGTGCCAGCAGTCAGGGACAGGGCACGGATGGCTACACCTTC
CASSQGQGTDGYTF
>TRBJ1-1|.|TRBV4-2|many
TGTGCCAGCAGCCAAGAAGGCAGACAAGTTATCTTT
CASSQEGRQVIF
>TRBJ1-4|TRBD1|TRBV9|many
TGTGCCAGCAGCCTCCGGACAGGGGCGGGAGAAAAACTGTTTTTT
CASSLRTGAGEKLFF
>TRBJ2-1|.|TRBV29-1|.
TGCAGCGGTACAGGGAATTGGGCTAGAGAGCAGTTCTTC
CSGTGNWAREQFF
>TRBJ1-2|.|TRBV11-2|.
TGTGCCAGCAGCTTAGATCTCAGATACTTTCTAGATGGCTACACCTTC
CASSLDLRYFLDGYTF
>TRBJ2-1|.|TRBV2|.
TGTGCCAGCAGTGACATAGGGCGGGGAATCAATGAGCAGTTCTTC
CASSDIGRGINEQFF
>TRBJ2-2|.|TRBV7-3|many
TGTGCCAGCAGCCCCCTAGTGAACACCGGGGAGCTGTTTTTT
CASSPLVNTGELFF
>TRBJ1-5|.|TRBV25-1|.
TGTGCCAGCAGTACAGAGAATCAGCCCCAGCATTTT
CASSTENQPQHF
>TRBJ1-2|.|TRBV15|.
TGTGCCTCCAGCAGAGATCGGGGAGGGAATTACTATGGCTACACCTTC
CASSRDRGGNYYGYTF
>TRBJ2-7|TRBD1|TRBV5-4|.
TGTGCCAGCAGTTTTCCGGGACAGGGGAAATACTTC
CASSFPGQGKYF
>TRBJ2-1|.|TRBV29-1|many
TGCAGCGTTGACGGGGCCCGACACAATGAGCAGTTCTTC
CSVDGARHNEQFF
>TRBJ1-5|.|TRBV2|.
TGTGCCAGCAGTGAATTGACTATTGATCAGCCCCAGCATTTT
CASSELTIDQPQHF
>TRBJ1-5|.|TRBV20-1|.
TGCAGTGCTAGAGAGTCACGGATAAATCAGCCCCAGCATTTT
CSARESRINQPQHF
>TRBJ1-2|.|TRBV10-3|few
TGTGCCATCAGTGAGGCTACATCTGGCTACACCTTC
CAISEATSGYTF
>TRBJ2-1|TRBD1|TRBV14|many
TGTGCCAGCAGCCGGACAGGGGGGTCCTACAATGAGCAGTTCTTC
CASSRTGGSYNEQFF
>TRBJ1-2|.|TRBV7-8|many
TGTGCCAGCAGCTCAACGACAGGTATTGCCTATGGCTACACCTTC
CASSSTTGIAYGYTF
>TRBJ1-2|TRBD1|TRBV20-1|many
TGCAGTGCTGCCTTGGACAGGGGGCGTGGCTACACCTTC
CSAALDRGRGYTF
>TRBJ1-4|.|TRBV19|many
TGTGCCACCGCCGGGACCCGGGTTGAAAAACTGTTTTTT
CATAGTRVEKLFF
>TRBJ1-5|TRBD1|TRBV10-3|.
TGTGCCAGCAGACCGGACAGGGACATTTGGCCCCAGCATTTT
CASRPDRDIWPQHF
>TRBJ1-1|TRBD1|TRBV19|.
TGTGCCAGTGGGGACAGGGTGAACACTGAAGCTTTCTTT
CASGDRVNTEAFF
>TRBJ2-7|.|TRBV2|many
TGTGCCAGCAGTGGGTCCAAGGGAGAGCAGTACTTC
CASSGSKGEQYF
>TRBJ2-7|.|TRBV6-1|many
TGTGCCAGCAGCCCGCAGGGGATCTCCTACGAGCAGTACTTC
CASSPQGISYEQYF
>TRBJ2-3|TRBD2|TRBV11-1|few
TGTGCCAGCAGCTTAGCGGTTAGCGGGCTGTACACAGATACGCAGTATTTT
CASSLAVSGLYTDTQYF
>TRBJ2-5|.|TRBV5-1|many
TGCGCCAGCAGCTATGGGACTTTGACAGAGACCCAGTACTTC
CASSYGTLTETQYF
>TRBJ2-2|.|TRBV29-1|many
TGCAGCGTTGTAGGGGGGTCCCGCGGGACCGGGGAGCTGTTTTTT
CSVVGGSRGTGELFF
>TRBJ1-3|TRBD1|TRBV11-2|.
TGTGCCAGCAGCTTACAAGGAGGGGGCTTTGGAAACACCACATATTTT
CASSLQGGGFGNTTYF
>TRBJ1-1|.|TRBV10-3|.
TGTGCCATCAATTCAGGGATGAACACTGAAGCTTTCTTT
CAINSGMNTEAFF
>TRBJ1-5|.|TRBV2|.
TGTGCCAGCAGGGGGACGGAGAACGATTATAGCAATCAGCCCCAGCATTTT
CASRGTENDYSNQPQHF
>TRBJ1-3|.|TRBV5-1|.
TGCGCCAGCAGCTTGGATGTACCTGGAAACACCATATATTTT
CASSLDVPGNTIYF
>TRBJ2-7|TRBD2|TRBV6-1|many
TGTGCCAGCAGTGAAACTAGCGTCCCCTCCGAGCAGTACTTC
CASSETSVPSEQYF
>TRBJ2-6|.|TRBV5-1|.
TGCGCCAGCAGCACGGAACCCGGGGCCGACGTCCTGGCTTTC
CASSTEPGADVLAF
>TRBJ1-1|.|TRBV2|many
TGTGCCAGCAGGGTCTACAGGGTGTCCATGAACACTGAAGCTTTCTTT
CASRVYRVSMNTEAFF
>TRBJ2-2|.|TRBV11-2|few
TGTGCCAGCCCCGACCGCAGGGTATTCGCCGGGGAGCTGTTTTTT
CASPDRRVFAGELFF
>TRBJ2-7|TRBD2|TRBV2|few
TGTGCCAGCAGTGAAGCTAGCGGGGGGCCGGAGCAGTACTTC
CASSEASGGPEQYF
>TRBJ2-7|TRBD1|TRBV4-3|many
TGCGCCAGCAGCCCGCGGGGGACAGGGAGCTCCTACGAGCAGTACTTC
CASSPRGTGSSYEQYF
>TRBJ2-7|TRBD1|TRBV19|many
TGTGCCAGTAGACCGGGACAGGGCCCCTACGAGCAGTACTTC
CASRPGQGPYEQYF
>TRBJ1-5|.|TRBV19|many
TGTGCCAGTAGTATCTGGGGTCGCGGGAGGCAGCCCCAGCATTTT
CASSIWGRGRQPQHF
>TRBJ2-1|TRBD2|TRBV5-1|.
TGCGCCGGCAGCTTGACTAGCGGGGGAATTGAGCAGTTCTTC
CAGSLTSGGIEQFF
>TRBJ2-1|.|TRBV24-1|few
TGTGCCACCAGTCCGTTCTTTGGGGGCAATGAGCAGTTCTTC
CATSPFFGGNEQFF
>TRBJ1-6|.|TRBV7-6|.
TGTGCCAGCAGCTTAGTTCCGGGACCGGATTCACCCCTCCACTTT
CASSLVPGPDSPLHF
>TRBJ2-7|TRBD2|TRBV30|few
TGTGCCTGGGGGACTAGCGGGAGGGGCTACGAGCAGTACTTC
CAWGTSGRGYEQYF
>TRBJ2-7|.|TRBV7-2|once
TGTGCCAGCAGCCTCGGCTTGCAGGGTGGGTACGAGCAGTACTTC
CASSLGLQGGYEQYF